This TCR beta chain emerged from a study of cytomegalovirus exposure and HLA in healthy donors. Per the germline V gene, CDR1 is MGHRA and CDR2 is YSYEKL. The length of the CDR3 is 16 residues. Trimming cost V 2 bases and J 2 bases, with 15 bases left between them. With 60 Vbeta and 13 Jbeta primers, the PCR was carried out. In the authors' methods: Later, 80 million or so unique TCR beta chains were counted in an analysis, and about 12 million of them were shared. TCRdb keeps only in-frame clones here, not all; method: immunoSEQ multiplex PCR. V and J calls and clone size are copied from that table; D and trimming were computed from the DNA. This table has approximately 160,000 clones, more than 80% appearing once. Overall study findings and caveats: Segments of the TCR beta V type were, in most cases, productive about 87% or about 30% of the time in an earlier analysis. In vitro, three CMV-associated chains proved specific for CMV antigens. A later analysis by the authors found several of the most significant clusters apparently linked to common viral pathogens.

A word on this clone: The antigen is unknown.

Sequenced sample: PBMCs. This receptor was identified in a man between 18 and 29 years old in good health and CMV-seronegative. The chain couples TRBV4-1 to TRBJ2-5; D unclear. This chain's CDR3 is CASSQNTSPGQETQYF. DNA for the CDR3: TGCGCCAGCAGCCAAAATACCTCGCCCGGGCAAGAGACCCAGTACTTC.